A selection of T cell receptor beta chains follows, all from one sample in a study of cytomegalovirus exposure and HLA in healthy donors. Clones were read by immunoSEQ multiplex PCR, and TCRdb kept only the in-frame ones, dropping some. The repertoire includes tens of thousands of clones, roughly 70% of them detected once, and about 5% sits in the top ten. Specimen: PBMCs. The receptors shown here come from a man aged 45 to 65 in good health and CMV-seronegative. Each CDR3 is given with its conserved first and last residue. Fields, in order: J gene, V gene, CDR3 protein.

>TRBJ2-7|TRBV6-5
CASRPGQGASYEQYF
>TRBJ2-3|TRBV9
CASSVVGTTVGTDTQYF
>TRBJ1-2|TRBV5-6
CASSSRTGVFGGYTF
>TRBJ2-5|TRBV5-4
CASSFIGQETQYF
>TRBJ2-7|TRBV7-6
CASSSRVSYEQYF
>TRBJ1-1|TRBV4-2
CASSQGDRQAFF
>TRBJ1-5|TRBV25-1
CASSDSGNQPQHF
>TRBJ1-1|TRBV6-5
CASSRDRQMNTEAFF
>TRBJ1-6|TRBV4-1
CASSQAPTGQNSPLHF
>TRBJ2-3|TRBV6-6
CASSFERVEDTQYF
>TRBJ1-4|TRBV2
CASSEIRWPNEKLFF
>TRBJ2-1|TRBV11-2
CASSLGILAGDEQFF
>TRBJ1-5|TRBV27
CASSPGGGGQPQHF
>TRBJ1-6|TRBV19
CASNDRREPLHF
>TRBJ2-7|TRBV20-1
CSARAAREQYF
>TRBJ1-2|TRBV1
CTSTHEGARTGYTF
>TRBJ2-1|TRBV5-1
CASSSVRTSGGGSSYNEQFF
>TRBJ2-6|TRBV2
CASSKGQFSGANVLTF
>TRBJ1-3|TRBV21-1
CASSKGVQVDSGNTIYF
>TRBJ1-1|TRBV7-9
CASSPPADPEAFF
>TRBJ1-2|TRBV19
CASSIPGTGMGYTF
>TRBJ2-5|TRBV28
CASSPRSPQETQYF
>TRBJ1-1|TRBV9
CASGGGGRTEAFF
>TRBJ2-7|TRBV9
CASSVVGLGQEQYF
>TRBJ2-7|TRBV19
CASSSQDLPTYEQYF
>TRBJ1-5|TRBV6-5
CASSSARANNQPQHF
>TRBJ2-5|TRBV18
CASSPGQEKSQYF
>TRBJ1-2|TRBV7-5
CARSSVVEGYGYTF
>TRBJ2-2|TRBV19
CASSIQGAGGELFF
>TRBJ2-3|TRBV5-4
CASSSTSGGPGTDTQYF
>TRBJ1-4|TRBV2
CASRLWEKLFF
>TRBJ2-5|TRBV19
CASSMLGARETQYF
>TRBJ2-7|TRBV5-1
CASSYGTTYEQYF
>TRBJ1-2|TRBV7-9
CASGRGQGDYGYTF
>TRBJ1-1|TRBV7-8
CASSSQGLNTEAFF
>TRBJ1-2|TRBV7-8
CASSAGQTNYGYTF
>-|TRBV6-5
CASKMTGEYYEQYF
>TRBJ2-5|TRBV2
CASSEGLQGQGVETQYF
>TRBJ2-7|TRBV7-6
CASSPQPRLAGGPSEQYF
>TRBJ1-1|TRBV10-3
CAISVPGGEAFF
>TRBJ1-3|TRBV6-1
CASSFGQGRNTIYF
>TRBJ2-1|TRBV19
CASSPDRGYNEQFF
>TRBJ2-3|TRBV7-2
CASSLIRQLPDTQYF
>TRBJ1-2|TRBV5-6
CASSPPSWRQPTNYGYTF
>TRBJ1-2|TRBV7-3
CASSLAPGQTKLNYGYTF
>TRBJ1-5|TRBV6-5
CASSVQGNQPQHF
>TRBJ1-2|TRBV12-5
CASSPWGPHYGYTF
>TRBJ2-1|TRBV9
CASSAPDRGGQNEQFF
>TRBJ2-3|TRBV6-5
CASSYSPGDTQYF
>TRBJ2-1|TRBV10-2
CASSRGGEQFF
>TRBJ1-4|TRBV15
CATSSVWGGHEKLFF